These T cell receptor beta chains were read from a single sample in a study of cytomegalovirus exposure and HLA in healthy donors. Some clones are missing from TCRdb's copy, which holds only in-frame ones; the method was immunoSEQ multiplex PCR. The sample lists 150,000 to 200,000 clones, about 70% occurring once. The sequenced sample was PBMCs. Receptors originate from a woman aged 25-40 years in good health and CMV-seronegative. Both conserved end residues are part of each CDR3. A D gene is named only where the DNA matches it firmly. Some rows have no size entry. The others give once, few or many, or a class for an expanded clone.

j_gene: TRBJ1-3; d_gene: TRBD1; v_gene: TRBV4-2; abundance: -; CDR3aa: CASSQGQGPGNTIYF; CDR3nt: TGTGCCAGCAGCCAAGGACAGGGACCTGGAAACACCATATATTTT
j_gene: TRBJ2-7; d_gene: -; v_gene: TRBV27; abundance: -; CDR3aa: CASSLSSPLSLPNEQYF; CDR3nt: TGTGCCAGCAGTTTATCCTCACCCCTTAGCCTCCCGAACGAGCAGTACTTC
j_gene: TRBJ2-7; d_gene: -; v_gene: TRBV6-1; abundance: few; CDR3aa: CASLSFYEQYF; CDR3nt: TGTGCCAGCCTGAGCTTCTACGAGCAGTACTTC
j_gene: TRBJ1-2; d_gene: -; v_gene: TRBV5-8; abundance: -; CDR3aa: CASSPLTGEGYGYTF; CDR3nt: TGTGCCAGCAGCCCATTGACGGGGGAAGGCTATGGCTACACCTTC
j_gene: TRBJ1-4; d_gene: -; v_gene: TRBV6-5; abundance: once; CDR3aa: CASSYSLGADEKLFF; CDR3nt: TGTGCCAGCAGTTACTCTCTGGGGGCTGATGAAAAACTGTTTTTT
j_gene: TRBJ2-5; d_gene: TRBD2; v_gene: TRBV9; abundance: -; CDR3aa: CASSVGVAGYQETQYF; CDR3nt: TGTGCCAGCAGCGTAGGGGTAGCGGGGTACCAAGAGACCCAGTACTTC
j_gene: TRBJ1-5; d_gene: TRBD1; v_gene: TRBV23-1; abundance: few; CDR3aa: CASSPPDREDQPQHF; CDR3nt: TGCGCCAGCAGTCCCCCGGACAGGGAGGATCAGCCCCAGCATTTT
j_gene: TRBJ1-2; d_gene: -; v_gene: TRBV10-3; abundance: -; CDR3aa: CAISESEGQGSGYTF; CDR3nt: TGTGCCATCAGTGAGTCGGAGGGGCAGGGAAGTGGCTACACCTTC
j_gene: TRBJ1-1; d_gene: -; v_gene: TRBV5-6; abundance: -; CDR3aa: CASSFIGAEAFF; CDR3nt: TGTGCCAGCAGCTTTATAGGAGCTGAAGCTTTCTTT
j_gene: TRBJ1-3; d_gene: -; v_gene: TRBV9; abundance: -; CDR3aa: CASSQGLGNTIYF; CDR3nt: TGTGCCAGCAGCCAGGGCCTTGGAAACACCATATATTTT
j_gene: TRBJ1-4; d_gene: TRBD1; v_gene: TRBV7-8; abundance: -; CDR3aa: CASSYRGTTHATNEKLFF; CDR3nt: TGTGCCAGCAGCTACAGGGGCACGACTCACGCAACTAATGAAAAACTGTTTTTT
j_gene: TRBJ2-7; d_gene: -; v_gene: TRBV7-9; abundance: -; CDR3aa: CASTTSGALYDEQYF; CDR3nt: TGTGCCAGCACCACTTCAGGGGCTCTATACGACGAGCAGTACTTC
j_gene: TRBJ1-2; d_gene: TRBD1; v_gene: TRBV5-1; abundance: -; CDR3aa: CASSLDRGNYGYTF; CDR3nt: TGCGCCAGCAGTTTGGACAGGGGGAACTATGGCTACACCTTC
j_gene: TRBJ1-2; d_gene: -; v_gene: TRBV5-8; abundance: -; CDR3aa: CASSLRGGVFNYGYTF; CDR3nt: TGTGCCAGCAGCTTGAGGGGGGGAGTGTTTAACTATGGCTACACCTTC
j_gene: TRBJ2-7; d_gene: TRBD2; v_gene: TRBV18; abundance: -; CDR3aa: CASSPPGLAGAYEQYF; CDR3nt: TGTGCCAGCTCACCACCGGGACTAGCGGGGGCCTACGAGCAGTACTTC
j_gene: TRBJ1-3; d_gene: TRBD1; v_gene: TRBV19; abundance: once; CDR3aa: CASTPRRDSVSGNTIYF; CDR3nt: TGTGCCAGTACCCCCCGGCGGGACAGTGTCTCTGGAAACACCATATATTTT
j_gene: TRBJ2-3; d_gene: -; v_gene: TRBV11-3; abundance: -; CDR3aa: CASSLYPGTQYF; CDR3nt: TGTGCCAGCAGCTTATACCCGGGTACGCAGTATTTT
j_gene: TRBJ2-1; d_gene: -; v_gene: TRBV6-1; abundance: -; CDR3aa: CASRGTGVSYNEQFF; CDR3nt: TGTGCCAGCAGAGGAACGGGTGTCTCCTACAATGAGCAGTTCTTC
j_gene: TRBJ1-2; d_gene: TRBD1; v_gene: TRBV2; abundance: few; CDR3aa: CASSGDRTIGYTF; CDR3nt: TGTGCCAGCAGTGGGGACAGGACGATCGGCTACACCTTC
j_gene: TRBJ2-7; d_gene: -; v_gene: TRBV7-2; abundance: -; CDR3aa: CASSLGRQARSYEQYF; CDR3nt: TGTGCCAGCAGCTTAGGGAGACAGGCCCGATCCTACGAGCAGTACTTC